The source of this T cell receptor beta chain is a study of T cells in Graves' hyperthyroidism and ophthalmopathy. This clonotype was recorded a few times. Its antigen is unknown. Template material for amplifying TCR beta CDR3 regions consisted of RNA transcripts. A set of HTBI primers served as the primers for a first-round RT-PCR of the TCR CDR3. TCRdb reprocessed the multiplex PCR reads via MiXCR and lists one record per CDR3 protein. The sample yields about 480,000 distinct CDR3 sequences, 14% seen once. Graves' hyperthyroidism was deemed stable given no ophthalmopathy progression within 18 months. A patient was excluded if there was uncontrolled infection, other autoimmune disease, pregnancy or lactation. Diagnoses used clinical symptoms, serum thyroxine and TRAb, thyroid ultrasound and orbital computed tomography. Study findings and constraints: Ophthalmopathy onset followed model prediction by a median approximately 6.2 months.

Trimming removed 5 bases at V and 3 bases at J, with 17 bases between. The CDR3 has 16 amino acids. The germline V gene encodes CDR1 SGHAT and CDR2 FQNNGV. The chain combines TRBV11-2 with TRBJ1-3; D is unresolved. The sample consisted of blood. This TCR was sampled from a young woman with Graves' hyperthyroidism. CDR3 region: CASSRKGPVRGNTIYF. Written as DNA, the CDR3 is TGTGCCAGCAGCCGTAAAGGGCCGGTGCGTGGAAACACCATATATTTT.